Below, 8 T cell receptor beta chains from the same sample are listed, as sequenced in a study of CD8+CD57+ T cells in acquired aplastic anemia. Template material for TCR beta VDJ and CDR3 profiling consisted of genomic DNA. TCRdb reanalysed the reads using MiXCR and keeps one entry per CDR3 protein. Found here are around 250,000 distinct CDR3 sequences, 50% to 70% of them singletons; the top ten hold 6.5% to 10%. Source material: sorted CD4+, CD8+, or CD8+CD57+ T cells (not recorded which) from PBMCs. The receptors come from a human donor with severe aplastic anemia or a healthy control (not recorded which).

This CDR3 is CASSLLGTSQETQYF. Here the CDR3 DNA reads TGCGCCAGCAGCTTGTTAGGGACTTCACAAGAGACCCAGTACTTC. This chain joins TRBV5-1 and TRBJ2-5, with D perhaps matching TRBD2 (6 bases). CDR3 length: 15 amino acids. Between the trimmed V and J ends, which lost 1 base and 2 bases, there was a span of 12 bases. CDR1 and CDR2 from the germline V gene are SGHRS and YFSETQ.

The CDR3 DNA reads as TGTGCCAGCAGCTCCCCGGACAGACAGTCTCAAGAGACCCAGTACTTC. Translation gives CASSSPDRQSQETQYF. J is TRBJ2-3 and V is TRBV7-4; maybe TRBD1 (6 bases). The DNA end lines up better with TRBJ2-5; the J call may be wrong. There are 16 residues in the CDR3. Looked up from germline, CDR1 is SGHVT and CDR2 is SQSDAQ.

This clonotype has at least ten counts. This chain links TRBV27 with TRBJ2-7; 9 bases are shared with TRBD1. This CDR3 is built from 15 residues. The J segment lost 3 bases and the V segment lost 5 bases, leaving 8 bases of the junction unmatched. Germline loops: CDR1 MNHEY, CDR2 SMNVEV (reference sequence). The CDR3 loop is CASSRSPTGGYEQYF. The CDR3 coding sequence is TGTGCCAGCAGTAGATCCCCGACAGGGGGCTACGAGCAGTACTTC.

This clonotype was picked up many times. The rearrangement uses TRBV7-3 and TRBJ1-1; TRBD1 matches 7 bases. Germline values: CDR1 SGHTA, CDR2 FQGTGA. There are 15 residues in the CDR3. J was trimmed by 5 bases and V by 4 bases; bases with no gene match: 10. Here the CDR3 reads CASSSTGSVGTEAFF. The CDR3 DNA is TGTGCCAGCAGCTCGACAGGGTCGGTGGGAACTGAAGCTTTCTTT.

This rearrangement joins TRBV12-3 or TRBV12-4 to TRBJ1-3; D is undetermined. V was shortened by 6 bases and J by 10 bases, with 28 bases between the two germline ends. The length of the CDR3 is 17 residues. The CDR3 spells CASRLKGRLAVGETIYF. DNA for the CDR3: TGTGCCAGCAGATTAAAAGGGAGACTAGCGGTTGGGGAGACCATATATTTT.

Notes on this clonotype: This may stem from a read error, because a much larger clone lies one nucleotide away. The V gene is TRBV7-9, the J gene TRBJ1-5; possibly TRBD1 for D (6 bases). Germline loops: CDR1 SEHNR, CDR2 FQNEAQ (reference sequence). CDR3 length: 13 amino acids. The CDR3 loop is CARSSQGGQPQRF. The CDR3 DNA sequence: TGTGCCCGCAGCTCACAGGGCGGGCAGCCCCAGCGTTTT.

The DNA of the CDR3 is TGTGCCAGTAGTGGCTGGCAGGGGTTTTCTGGAAACACCATATATTTT. This translates into CASSGWQGFSGNTIYF. The chain recombines TRBV19 with TRBJ1-3; TRBD1 might be the D (6 bases). Per the germline V gene, CDR1 is LNHDA and CDR2 is SQIVND (reference sequence). This CDR3 comprises 16 residues. Trimming stripped 5 bases from V and 1 base from J, with 15 bases between.

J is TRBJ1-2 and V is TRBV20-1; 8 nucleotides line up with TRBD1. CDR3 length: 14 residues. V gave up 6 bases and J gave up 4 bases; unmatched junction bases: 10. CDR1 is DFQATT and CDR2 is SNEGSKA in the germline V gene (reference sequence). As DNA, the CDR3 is TGCAGTGCCTCCAGGGGGCGAGTTGGCTATGGCTACACCTTC. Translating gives CSASRGRVGYGYTF.